This T cell receptor beta chain was found in a study of regulatory T cells in long-lasting Graves disease. Points from the study as a whole: TRBV28, TRBJ1-2 and TRBJ2-5 were segments that persistent disease favored.

Many counts were recorded for this clonotype. The antigen remains undetermined. The germline V gene encodes CDR1 SEHNR and CDR2 FQNEAQ (reference sequence). V dropped 8 bases and J dropped 4; count of bases not matched to a gene: 9. CDR3 length: 14 residues. Time point specified: newly diagnosed GD, antithyroid drugs for less than 3 months. The authors made the TCR library using RNA they extracted from PBMCs. iRepertoire HTBI primers and Arm-PCR of CDR3 regions built TCR beta libraries. TCRdb re-derived calls from the multiplex PCR reads in MiXCR, one entry per CDR3 protein. This table has around 470,000 distinct CDR3 sequences, 14% appearing once. This same sample was also taken into another study, of T cells in Graves' hyperthyroidism and ophthalmopathy. That paper states: The study used the HTBI primer set for a first-round RT-PCR of the TCR CDR3.

The receptor comes from a woman aged 45-65 years with Graves disease. The sequences come from peripheral blood mononuclear cells (PBMCs), collected at new diagnosis, from a patient treated with antithyroid drugs. This chain connects TRBV7-9 to TRBJ2-3; TRBD2 agrees at 7 bases. CDR3 protein: CASVAGLRADTQYF. The CDR3 DNA reads as TGTGCCAGCGTAGCGGGTCTACGGGCAGATACGCAGTATTTT.